This is a list of T cell receptor beta chains from one sample in a study of CD8 T cells in ankylosing spondylitis. TCRdb fed the 5' RACE reads into MiXCR, producing one record per CDR3 protein. The table records around 770,000 distinct CDR3 sequences, roughly 20% of them present only once. The sequenced sample was blood, either unsorted or a sorted T cell fraction (not recorded which). Receptor source: a male donor with ankylosing spondylitis. CDR3s include the opening cysteine and the closing phenylalanine or tryptophan. A D gene is named only where the DNA matches it firmly. The size entry is marked missing in some rows and otherwise reads once, few, many or a size class.

>-|TRBV10-3|many|TRBJ1-3
TGTGCCATCAGCCCCGGGGCTTCCTCTGGAAACACCATATATTTT
CAISPGASSGNTIYF
>-|TRBV12-3/TRBV12-4|-|TRBJ2-2
TGTGCCAGCAGCCCCAGTAGGGGGGGCCCGTTCGCGAACACCGGGGAGCTGTTTTTT
CASSPSRGGPFANTGELFF
>-|TRBV11-2|few|TRBJ1-2
TGTGCCAGCAGCCGCCCCCGAAACTATGGCTACACCTTC
CASSRPRNYGYTF
>-|TRBV9|once|TRBJ1-2
TGTGCCAGCACAGCGGGGGCAAGTTACGGCTACACCTTC
CASTAGASYGYTF
>-|TRBV7-9|-|TRBJ2-1
TGTGCCAGCAGCTTTGGTGTCGGGGGGCCGTACAATGAGCAGTTCTTC
CASSFGVGGPYNEQFF
>TRBD2|TRBV5-6|-|TRBJ2-3
TGTGCCAGCAGCTTGGAGCGGGAGATCACCGATACGCAGTATTTT
CASSLEREITDTQYF
>-|TRBV12-3/TRBV12-4|many|TRBJ1-5
TGTGCCAGCAGTTTCCGTCAGGGAGGGATAAATCAGCCCCAGCATTTT
CASSFRQGGINQPQHF
>TRBD2|TRBV4-1|-|TRBJ2-3
TGCGCCAGCAGCCCGGGGACTAGCGGCCGTGAAGATACGCAGTATTTT
CASSPGTSGREDTQYF
>TRBD2|TRBV15|few|TRBJ2-3
TGTGCCACCAGCAGGGGGGAGGGGTTCGGCACAGATACGCAGTATTTT
CATSRGEGFGTDTQYF
>TRBD2|TRBV27|-|TRBJ2-3
TGTGCCAGCAGTTTAGGGGGGACTAGCGGGGGGTGGACAGATACGCAGTATTTT
CASSLGGTSGGWTDTQYF
>TRBD1|TRBV20-1|-|TRBJ2-6
TGCAGTGCTAGGCCCGGACAGGGGTCTGGGGCCAACGTCCTGACTTTC
CSARPGQGSGANVLTF
>-|TRBV2|-|TRBJ1-5
TGTGCCAGCAGGTACAGGATCTGGTCGCCCCAGCATTTT
CASRYRIWSPQHF
>TRBD2|TRBV12-3/TRBV12-4|few|TRBJ2-1
TGTGCCAGCAGCTTGCCTGGGAGCGGGGCCTACAATGAGCAGTTCTTC
CASSLPGSGAYNEQFF
>TRBD1|TRBV10-3|-|TRBJ1-1
TGTGCCATCAGTGAGCCGAAAGGGGGACAGAACTCTGAAGCTTTCTTT
CAISEPKGGQNSEAFF
>TRBD1|TRBV5-5|few|TRBJ1-2
TGTGCCAGCAGCTCTCTGGACAGGGCGACTTACTATGGCTACACCTTC
CASSSLDRATYYGYTF
>-|TRBV20-1|many|TRBJ1-6
TGCAGTGCTAGAGATCCCACCCCCGGGACACTCCACTTT
CSARDPTPGTLHF
>TRBD2|TRBV7-9|few|TRBJ2-3
TGTGCCAGCACTACGGCGGGGGAAGGCACAGATACGCAGTATTTT
CASTTAGEGTDTQYF
>-|TRBV20-1|-|TRBJ1-4
TGCAGTGCTAAGGACGGACTTCATGAAAAACTGTTTTTT
CSAKDGLHEKLFF
>-|TRBV7-9|-|TRBJ2-7
TGTGCCAGCAGCTTATTGAACAGTCTTGGTGGGGAGCAGTACTTC
CASSLLNSLGGEQYF
>TRBD1|TRBV12-3/TRBV12-4|many|TRBJ1-5
TGTGCCAGCAGTTTATATCGGGACAGGGGAGTCCAGCCCCAGCATTTT
CASSLYRDRGVQPQHF
>-|TRBV6-5|-|TRBJ2-7
TGTGCCAGCAGTTACTCTCAGTGGGTAATCCAAGAGCAGTACTTC
CASSYSQWVIQEQYF
>TRBD1|TRBV5-1|few|TRBJ1-1
TGCGCCAGCAGCTTGGTGGGGACAGGGGGTGGGAACACTGAAGCTTTCTTT
CASSLVGTGGGNTEAFF
>-|TRBV9|-|TRBJ2-2
TGTGCCAGCAGCGTAGCGGTTAGCCGGAACACCGGGGAGCTGTTTTTT
CASSVAVSRNTGELFF
>-|TRBV24-1|-|TRBJ1-1
TGTGCCACCAGTGATTCTGGGAACGGGCGAGCTTTCTTT
CATSDSGNGRAFF
>-|TRBV5-1|many|TRBJ2-3
TGCGCCAGCAGCTTGGGCCAGTTTAACACAGATACGCAGTATTTT
CASSLGQFNTDTQYF
>-|TRBV20-1|few|TRBJ1-4
TGCAGTGCTCAAGAGACAGCCAAGCCGGAAAAACTGTTTTTT
CSAQETAKPEKLFF
>TRBD1|TRBV2|-|TRBJ1-1
TGTGCCAGCAGTGGTGGGGCAGGGGGTCCGTTGAACACTGAAGCTTTCTTT
CASSGGAGGPLNTEAFF
>-|TRBV7-2|-|TRBJ2-3
TGTGCCAGCAGCTTAGGGCTCGACCACACAGATACGCAGTATTTT
CASSLGLDHTDTQYF
>-|TRBV27|once|TRBJ2-1
TGTGCCAGCAGTTTAAGATTAGCGAACAATGAGCAGTTCTTC
CASSLRLANNEQFF
>-|TRBV5-1|-|TRBJ2-3
TGCGCCAGCAGCTCCCAGACCTCCACCTCGGGACCCCACGGTAGACGGGATACGCAGTATTTT
CASSSQTSTSGPHGRRDTQYF
>-|TRBV24-1|-|TRBJ2-3
TGTGCCACCAGCGTTAGCACAGATACGCAGTATTTT
CATSVSTDTQYF
>-|TRBV12-3/TRBV12-4|few|TRBJ2-5
TGTGCCAGCAGTTTTAAGGACGGACGGTACCAAGAGACCCAGTACTTC
CASSFKDGRYQETQYF
>-|TRBV16|-|TRBJ2-7
TGTGCCAGCAGCCAATCTCCAGGGATCTACGAGCAGTACTTC
CASSQSPGIYEQYF
>-|TRBV5-1|once|TRBJ2-1
TGCGCCAGCAGCTTGGGTTCTGTCGATGAGCAGTTCTTC
CASSLGSVDEQFF
>-|TRBV10-3|many|TRBJ1-2
TGTGCCATCAGTGACGGGCAGGGAGGAGGCTATGGCTACACCTTC
CAISDGQGGGYGYTF
>-|TRBV21-1|-|TRBJ2-7
TGTGCCAGCAGCAAAGACAGGGCCCCCGGGAGGGTGTTCGAGCAGTACTTC
CASSKDRAPGRVFEQYF
>-|TRBV20-1|few|TRBJ2-7
TGCAGTGTTTTGTCTGGCTATTCCTACGAGCAGTACTTC
CSVLSGYSYEQYF
>TRBD1|TRBV9|many|TRBJ1-2
TGTGCCAGCAGCGCCGGGACAGGGACACATGGCTACACCTTC
CASSAGTGTHGYTF
>TRBD2|TRBV20-1|-|TRBJ2-3
TGCAGTGCCCTTCGGGGGGGCGCGGGGACAGATACGCAGTATTTT
CSALRGGAGTDTQYF
>-|TRBV29-1|many|TRBJ2-7
TGCAGCGTTGAGTTGGGGGGAGGTGGCGAGCAGTACTTC
CSVELGGGGEQYF
>TRBD1|TRBV5-6|few|TRBJ1-2
TGTGCCAGCAGCTTGGATGGGACAGGGGGCCTCTATGGCTACACCTTC
CASSLDGTGGLYGYTF
>-|TRBV2|few|TRBJ1-2
TGTGCCAGCAGTGAAATAGGGTCCTACACCTTC
CASSEIGSYTF
>TRBD2|TRBV28|-|TRBJ2-1
TGTGCCAGCAGTTCCCCGTTGGGGGGGGATATTTCCTACAATGAGCAGTTCTTC
CASSSPLGGDISYNEQFF
>-|TRBV7-9|-|TRBJ2-7
TGTGCCAGCAGCGTGGAGACGGACTACGAGCAGTACTTC
CASSVETDYEQYF
>TRBD2|TRBV11-2|-|TRBJ2-1
TGTGCCAGCAGCCCGAGGGGCGGGAGGGTTTACAATGAGCAGTTCTTC
CASSPRGGRVYNEQFF
>TRBD2|TRBV11-1|many|TRBJ2-3
TGTGCCAGCAGCTTAGTCGGGGGGAGGCCTGGAGGCACAGATACGCAGTATTTT
CASSLVGGRPGGTDTQYF
>TRBD2|TRBV7-3|few|TRBJ2-7
TGTGCCAGCAGCCCGAGCGGGAGGGCTGGGGACGAGCAGTACTTC
CASSPSGRAGDEQYF
>TRBD1|TRBV7-6|few|TRBJ1-1
TGTGCCAGCAGCCTAGGACAGGGTCCCACTGAAGCTTTCTTT
CASSLGQGPTEAFF
>-|TRBV5-1|-|TRBJ2-2
TGCGCCAGCAGCTTCCCAGGGGATGTGGGAAACACCGGGGAGCTGTTTTTT
CASSFPGDVGNTGELFF
>-|TRBV20-1|many|TRBJ2-7
TGCAGTGCTAGAGATCTCCAAGCGGGCCTCTACGAGCAGTACTTC
CSARDLQAGLYEQYF
>TRBD1|TRBV6-5|-|TRBJ1-2
TGTGCCAGCAGTTACTACGGACAGGGACCTCTTTATGGCTACACCTTC
CASSYYGQGPLYGYTF
>-|TRBV11-2|-|TRBJ2-1
TGTGCCAGTAGGCCAACCCCTGGGGGGAAGGTACAGAATGAGCAGTTCTTC
CASRPTPGGKVQNEQFF
>-|TRBV14|few|TRBJ2-1
TGTGCCAGCAGCCAAGATGGAAGGAGAACCAATGAGCAGTTCTTC
CASSQDGRRTNEQFF
>TRBD2|TRBV15|-|TRBJ2-1
TGTGCCACCAGCAGAAAACTAGCGGGCTCCTACAATGAGCAGTTCTTC
CATSRKLAGSYNEQFF
>-|TRBV7-3|-|TRBJ1-1
TGTGCCAGCAGGTTACAGGCCAACACTGAAGCTTTCTTT
CASRLQANTEAFF
>-|TRBV11-2|few|TRBJ2-1
TGTGCCAGCAGCTTAGAGCATTACAATGAGCAGTTCTTC
CASSLEHYNEQFF
>-|TRBV3-1|-|TRBJ2-1
TGTGCCAGCGCCCCGCGGTGGAATGAGCAGTTCTTC
CASAPRWNEQFF
>-|TRBV12-3/TRBV12-4|few|TRBJ2-1
TGTGCCAGCAGTTTCCAGGCCATGAAACACAATGAGCAGTTCTTC
CASSFQAMKHNEQFF
>TRBD1|TRBV5-1|-|TRBJ1-2
TGCGCCAGCAGCCCGTGGACAGGGGTCAACTATGGCTACACCTTC
CASSPWTGVNYGYTF